A selection of T cell receptor beta chains follows, all from one sample in a study of shared T cell receptors in the human thymus. Repertoires were generated with immunoSEQ multiplex PCR, while TCRdb's copy carries only in-frame clones and drops some. The sample yields hundreds of thousands of clones, around three quarters seen once. Another study also made use of these data, one on human thymus T cells.

Sample: thymocytes. These receptors came from a boy younger than two with a congenital heart defect. CDR3s include the opening cysteine and the closing phenylalanine or tryptophan. Each record gives: V gene, clone size, D gene, J gene, CDR3 DNA, CDR3 protein. The D gene is left open where the match is weak. Clone size is not always given. Where it is, it says once, few, many or a class for expanded clones.

>TRBV5-3|.|TRBD1|TRBJ1-2
TGTGCCAGAAGCCCGGACAGGAGGCATGGCTACACCTTC
CARSPDRRHGYTF
>TRBV5-4|.|TRBD2|TRBJ2-1
TGTGCCAGCAGCAACTCTAGCGGGGGTTACAATGAGCAGTTCTTC
CASSNSSGGYNEQFF
>TRBV4-1|.|TRBD1|TRBJ1-1
TGCGCCAGCAGCCAGATTAGACAGGGCACTGAAGCTTTCTTT
CASSQIRQGTEAFF
>TRBV9|once|TRBD1|TRBJ1-5
TGTGCCAGCATTTGGGACAGGGTATCTAATTTATTGGGCAATCAGCCCCAGCATTTT
CASIWDRVSNLLGNQPQHF
>TRBV19|.|.|TRBJ1-5
TGTGCCAGTAGTATCTCTTTAAGGGGTACATTCCGCAATCAGCCCCAGCATTTT
CASSISLRGTFRNQPQHF
>TRBV2|.|TRBD1|TRBJ2-7
TGTGCCAGCAGTGTCCTTAGGGGACAGGGCTCCTACGAGCAGTACTTC
CASSVLRGQGSYEQYF
>TRBV28|.|.|TRBJ1-5
TGTGCCAGCAGTTTTGTTTTTGTGGGGCGCCCACGTCAGCCCCAGCATTTT
CASSFVFVGRPRQPQHF
>TRBV14|.|TRBD2|TRBJ2-2
TGTGCCAGCAGCCCTACACTAGCGGCCGTGTACGGGGAGCTGTTTTTT
CASSPTLAAVYGELFF
>TRBV7-9|.|TRBD1|TRBJ2-1
TGTGCCAGCAGCTTAGAATATAACGGGACAGGGGAGAATGAGCAGTTCTTC
CASSLEYNGTGENEQFF
>TRBV28|.|TRBD1|TRBJ2-7
TGTGCCAGCAGCCCCCCACAGGGGGCTAAGACCTACGAGCAGTACTTC
CASSPPQGAKTYEQYF
>TRBV4-1|.|TRBD2|TRBJ2-1
TGCGCCAGCAGCCAAGACCGGAACGGGAGGGCCATAAATGAGCAGTTCTTC
CASSQDRNGRAINEQFF
>TRBV28|few|.|TRBJ1-5
TGTGCCAGCAGTTTCAGGGGTAGGCAGCCCCAGCATTTT
CASSFRGRQPQHF
>TRBV15|.|TRBD2|TRBJ2-7
TGTGCCACCAGCAAGGGACTAGCTGCCCGAGGGCAGTACTTC
CATSKGLAARGQYF
>TRBV11-2|.|TRBD2|TRBJ2-2
TGTGCCAGCAGCCCGCCCGGGATTAGCGGGAGTTCTGGGGAGCTGTTTTTT
CASSPPGISGSSGELFF
>TRBV15|.|.|TRBJ1-1
TGTGCCACCAGCAGAAAAGAAAGGGGAGGCACTGAAGCTTTCTTT
CATSRKERGGTEAFF
>TRBV9|.|TRBD2|TRBJ2-5
TGTGCCAGCAGTTCTAGACTAGCGGAGACCCAGTACTTC
CASSSRLAETQYF
>TRBV11-2|.|.|TRBJ2-2
TGTGCCAAGTCAATTCCGGGGAGTGCCGGGGAGCTGTTTTTT
CAKSIPGSAGELFF
>TRBV29-1|.|TRBD2|TRBJ2-1
TGCAGCGTTCCCGGACTAGCGGGAGGGCCAGGGTACAATGAGCAGTTCTTC
CSVPGLAGGPGYNEQFF
>TRBV6-8|.|TRBD2|TRBJ2-1
TGTGCCAGCAGTTACTGGCCCGGGACTAGCGGAGGGGATGAGCAGTTCTTC
CASSYWPGTSGGDEQFF
>TRBV6-1|.|TRBD1|TRBJ1-2
TGTGCCAGCAGTGGCAGACAGGGGGACGGCTATGGCTACACCTTC
CASSGRQGDGYGYTF
>TRBV5-6|.|TRBD1|TRBJ2-6
TGTGCCAGCAGCTTGGGACAGGGGGCGGGTGGGGCCAACGTCCTGACTTTC
CASSLGQGAGGANVLTF
>TRBV7-9|once|TRBD2|TRBJ2-1
TGTGCCAGCAGCTCAATACATACGGGAGGGCCCTACAATGAGCAGTTCTTC
CASSSIHTGGPYNEQFF
>TRBV4-3|once|TRBD2|TRBJ2-7
TGCGCCAGCAGCCAAGACGAAGCGGGAGTCCCCCGCGTATACGAGCAGTACTTC
CASSQDEAGVPRVYEQYF
>TRBV4-2|.|.|TRBJ2-1
TGTGCCAGCAGCCAAGAAGGGGGTTTACACCCGAGCTCCTACAATGAGCAGTTCTTC
CASSQEGGLHPSSYNEQFF
>TRBV6-5|.|.|TRBJ1-1
TGTGCCAGCAGTTACGATCGGGGGGCGCGTACTGAAGCTTTCTTT
CASSYDRGARTEAFF
>TRBV9|.|.|TRBJ2-1
TGTGCCAGCAGCGGAAATGCGGGCGAGGGCGAGGACAATGAGCAGTTCTTC
CASSGNAGEGEDNEQFF
>TRBV7-9|.|.|TRBJ1-1
TGTGCCAGCAGCAGAAAGACAGACAAGAACACTGAAGCTTTCTTT
CASSRKTDKNTEAFF
>TRBV7-6|.|TRBD2|TRBJ2-2
TGTGCCAGCAGCTTAGCGTCGGTGACTAGCGGGAGGGCCCGAACCGGGGAGCTGTTTTTT
CASSLASVTSGRARTGELFF
>TRBV6-1|.|.|TRBJ2-2
TGTGCCAGCAGTGAAGGGGGAGGACATGGCACCGGGGAGCTGTTTTTT
CASSEGGGHGTGELFF
>TRBV4-3|.|.|TRBJ2-7
TGCGCCAGCGGCCAAGATAACCCCGGTGGTGGGGGGACCTCGAGACCCTACGAGCAGTACTTC
CASGQDNPGGGGTSRPYEQYF
>TRBV4-2|.|TRBD2|TRBJ2-7
TGTGCCAGCAGCCAAGTACTAGCGGGAGGACGCCTCTTC
CASSQVLAGGRLF
>TRBV5-1|.|.|TRBJ1-3
TGCGCCAGCAGCTTGAGTGACTCACCCCAAAGCTCTGGAAACACCATATATTTT
CASSLSDSPQSSGNTIYF
>TRBV19|.|.|TRBJ2-7
TGTGCCAGTAGTATAGGGGCCAGTCTTTTTTTAAGGTACGAGCAGTACTTC
CASSIGASLFLRYEQYF
>TRBV5-4|few|.|TRBJ1-3
TGTGCCAGCAGCTTGGTCGGACATGGAAACACCATATATTTT
CASSLVGHGNTIYF
>TRBV11-2|few|.|TRBJ1-1
TGTGCCAGCAGCTTACACCCGGGGGGGAAAGATGAAGCTTTCTTT
CASSLHPGGKDEAFF
>TRBV6-4|once|.|TRBJ1-1
TGTGCCAGCAGTCCTGGAGAACCGAACACTGAAGCTTTCTTT
CASSPGEPNTEAFF
>TRBV28|.|TRBD1|TRBJ2-7
TGTGCCAGCAGCTTGTTCCGGGACAGCACCCCCTACGAGCAGTACTTC
CASSLFRDSTPYEQYF
>TRBV28|.|.|TRBJ2-7
TGTGCCAGCAGTTCCCGGACTGGTCCCTACGAGCAGTACTTC
CASSSRTGPYEQYF
>TRBV9|.|.|TRBJ2-1
TGTGCCAGCAGCCTCCACCCAGTAAGCTCCTACAATGAGCAGTTCTTC
CASSLHPVSSYNEQFF
>TRBV2|.|.|TRBJ2-7
TGTGCCAGCAGTATACAGAGCTACGAGCAGTACTTC
CASSIQSYEQYF
>TRBV4-3|.|.|TRBJ2-2
TGCGCCAGCAGCCGGACACACACCGGGGAGCTGTTTTTT
CASSRTHTGELFF
>TRBV5-1|.|.|TRBJ2-3
TGCGCCAGCAGCTCAGGGCCCAGGGAAGATACGCAGTATTTT
CASSSGPREDTQYF
>TRBV7-6|few|.|TRBJ2-2
TGTGCCAGCAGCGCTACCCTCATATCGTCGGACACCGGGGAGCTGTTTTTT
CASSATLISSDTGELFF
>TRBV4-1|.|TRBD2|TRBJ2-7
TGCGCCAGCAGCCGACGGACTAGCGGTAGTCGGGGAGAGCAGTACTTC
CASSRRTSGSRGEQYF
>TRBV4-3|few|TRBD1|TRBJ1-4
TGCGCCAGCAGCCCTACCGGGACAGGACATGAAAAACTGTTTTTT
CASSPTGTGHEKLFF